The T cell receptor beta chain under discussion was sequenced for a study of OX40 agonist ivuxolimab in advanced cancers. The data were produced by immunoSEQ multiplex PCR, yet TCRdb's version contains in-frame clones alone and is incomplete. This sample has about 76,000 clones; approximately 80% occur once, and the top ten carry about 1.8%. This CDR3 comprises 16 residues. Germline CDR1 is LNHNV and CDR2 is YYDKDF (reference sequence). V dropped 5 bases and J dropped 1 base, with 17 bases sitting between them. The source is an adult with an advanced solid tumor such as melanoma, head and neck, liver or kidney cancer. This chain joins TRBV15 and TRBJ2-5, with a possible D match to TRBD2 (5 bases). This specimen was CD4+ or CD8+ T cells sorted from blood, taken in a trial of the OX40 agonist ivuxolimab. This CDR3 is CATSRSRGASQETQYF. Written as DNA, the CDR3 is TGTGCCACCAGCCGAAGTCGGGGTGCCAGCCAAGAGACCCAGTACTTC. The entire variable domain, with the rest obtained from reference TRBV15 and TRBJ2-5, is as follows: DAMVIQNPRYQVTQFGKPVTLSCSQTLNHNVMYWYQQKSSQAPKLLFHYYDKDFNNEADTPDNFQSRRPNTSFCFLDIRSPGLGDTAMYLCATSRSRGASQETQYFGPGTRLLVL.